The text below deals with one TCR beta chain. This CDR3 comprises 15 residues. Per the germline V gene, CDR1 is SGDLS and CDR2 is YYNGEE. V was shortened by 7 bases and J by 0 bases, with 14 bases between the two germline ends. These data belong to a study of T cell changes during pregnancy in multiple sclerosis. Profiling relied on immunoSEQ multiplex PCR, and the TCRdb table lists in-frame clones only, not all of them. The profile covers about 49,000 clones, with 95% appearing a single time and under 7% taken by the ten largest. This sample comprised CD8+ T cells from peripheral blood mononuclear cells, obtained in the first trimester of pregnancy. The V call is TRBV9, the J call TRBJ2-1; D is possibly TRBD2 (5 bases). The sequence derives from a female donor with multiple sclerosis, enrolled in a pregnancy study. The CDR3 DNA reads TGTGCCAGCGCCTTTGGGAGCGACTCCTACAATGAGCAGTTCTTC. Protein: CASAFGSDSYNEQFF.